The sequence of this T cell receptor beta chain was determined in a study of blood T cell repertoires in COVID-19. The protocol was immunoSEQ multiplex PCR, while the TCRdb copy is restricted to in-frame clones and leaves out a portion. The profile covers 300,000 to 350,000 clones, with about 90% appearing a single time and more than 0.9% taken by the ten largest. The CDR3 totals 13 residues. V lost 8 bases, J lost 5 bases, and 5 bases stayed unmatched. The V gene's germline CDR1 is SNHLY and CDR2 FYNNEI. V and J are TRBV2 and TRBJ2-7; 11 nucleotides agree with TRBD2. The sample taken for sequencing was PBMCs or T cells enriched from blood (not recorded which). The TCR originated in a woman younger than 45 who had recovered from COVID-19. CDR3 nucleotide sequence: TGTGCCAGCTCCGGGACTAGCGGTAACGAGCAGTACTTC. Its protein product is CASSGTSGNEQYF.